The source of this T cell receptor beta chain is a study of blood T cell repertoires in COVID-19. Looking at the study overall: Both acute and convalescent COVID-19 samples were obtained from the United States, Italy and Spain. From T cells, B-cell-depleted T cells, or PBMCs came the material, which was cDNA or gDNA.

Generated by immunoSEQ multiplex PCR, the TCRdb table keeps only in-frame clones and is missing some. The sample comprises roughly 260,000 clones, 65% to 90% of which are singletons, and 4.5% to 6% rests with the top ten. This CDR3 spans 15 amino acids. CDR1 is SGDLS and CDR2 is YYNGEE in the germline V gene. The V end lost 0 bases, the J end lost 1 base, and 8 bases lay between the germline ends. This clone has more than one count but fewer than ten. Additional DNA sequences in this sample encode the identical CDR3. The clonotype comes from a woman of 80 years or more with active or convalescent COVID-19. Material: peripheral blood. The V call is TRBV9, the J call TRBJ1-3; D not resolved. The DNA of the CDR3 is TGTGCCAGCAGCGTAGGCGGGGTTTCTGGAAACACCATATATTTT. Its translation is CASSVGGVSGNTIYF.